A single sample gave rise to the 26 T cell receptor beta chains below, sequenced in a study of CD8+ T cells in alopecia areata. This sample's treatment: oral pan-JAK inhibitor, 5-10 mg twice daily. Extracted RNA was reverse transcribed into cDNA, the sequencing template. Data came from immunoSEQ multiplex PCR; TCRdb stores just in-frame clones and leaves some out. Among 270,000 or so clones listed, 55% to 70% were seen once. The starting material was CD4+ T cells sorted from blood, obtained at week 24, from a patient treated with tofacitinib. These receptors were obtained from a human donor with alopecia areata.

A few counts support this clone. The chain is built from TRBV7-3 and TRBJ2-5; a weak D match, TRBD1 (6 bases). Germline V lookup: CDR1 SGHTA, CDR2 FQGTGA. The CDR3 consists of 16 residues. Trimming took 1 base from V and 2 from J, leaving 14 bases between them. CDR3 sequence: CASSLRSGEPQETQYF. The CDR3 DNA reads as TGTGCCAGCAGCTTAAGGTCAGGGGAACCGCAAGAGACCCAGTACTTC.

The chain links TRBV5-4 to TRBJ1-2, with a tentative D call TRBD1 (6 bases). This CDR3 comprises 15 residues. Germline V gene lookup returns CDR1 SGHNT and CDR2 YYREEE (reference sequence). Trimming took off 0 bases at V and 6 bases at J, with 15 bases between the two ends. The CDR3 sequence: CASSLVGGRPDGYTF. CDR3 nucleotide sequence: TGTGCCAGCAGCTTGGTAGGGGGGCGTCCAGATGGCTACACCTTC.

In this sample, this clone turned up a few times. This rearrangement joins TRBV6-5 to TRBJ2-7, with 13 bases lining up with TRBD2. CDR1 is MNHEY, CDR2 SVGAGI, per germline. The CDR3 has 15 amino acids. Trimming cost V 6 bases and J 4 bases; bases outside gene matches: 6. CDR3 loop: CASRRTSGGAYEQYF. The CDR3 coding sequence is TGTGCCAGCAGACGGACTAGCGGGGGAGCTTACGAGCAGTACTTC.

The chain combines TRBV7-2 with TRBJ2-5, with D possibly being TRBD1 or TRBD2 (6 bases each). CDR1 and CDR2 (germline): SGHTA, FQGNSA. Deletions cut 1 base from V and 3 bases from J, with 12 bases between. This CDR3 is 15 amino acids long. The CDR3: CASSLEGGREETQYF. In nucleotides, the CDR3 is TGTGCCAGCAGCTTAGAGGGGGGCCGGGAAGAGACCCAGTACTTC. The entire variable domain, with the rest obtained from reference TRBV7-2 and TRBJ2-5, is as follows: GAGVSQSPSNKVTEKGKDVELRCDPISGHTALYWYRQSLGQGLEFLIYFQGNSAPDKSGLPSDRFSAERTGGSVSTLTIQRTQQEDSAVYLCASSLEGGREETQYFGPGTRLLVL.

CDR3 coding DNA: TGCGCCAGCAGCTTGACCGGTTCTAGGCAAGAGACCCAGTACTTC. This codes for CASSLTGSRQETQYF. The gene calls are TRBV5-1 and TRBJ2-5; no reliable D call. There are 15 residues in the CDR3. V was trimmed by 1 base and J by 2 bases, leaving 12 bases between them. Germline-derived CDR1 and CDR2 are SGHRS and YFSETQ.

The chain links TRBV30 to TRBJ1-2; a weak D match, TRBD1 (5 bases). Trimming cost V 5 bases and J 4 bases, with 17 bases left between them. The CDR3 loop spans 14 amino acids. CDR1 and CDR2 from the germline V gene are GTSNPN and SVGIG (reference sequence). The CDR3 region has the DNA TGTGCCTGGTCACGGGACCCGTTGGGCTATGGCTACACCTTC. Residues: CAWSRDPLGYGYTF. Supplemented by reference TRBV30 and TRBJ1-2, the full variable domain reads SQTIHQWPATLVQPVGSPLSLECTVEGTSNPNLYWYRQAAGRGLQLLFYSVGIGQISSEVPQNLSASRPQDRQFILSSKKLLLSDSGFYLCAWSRDPLGYGYTFGSGTRLTVV.

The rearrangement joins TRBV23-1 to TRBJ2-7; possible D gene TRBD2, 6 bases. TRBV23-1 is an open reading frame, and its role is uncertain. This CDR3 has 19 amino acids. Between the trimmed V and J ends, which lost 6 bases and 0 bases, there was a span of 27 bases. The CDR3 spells CASSKSREDDSSYSYEQYF. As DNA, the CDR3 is TGCGCCAGCAGCAAGTCAAGGGAGGATGACAGTTCCTACTCCTACGAGCAGTACTTC.

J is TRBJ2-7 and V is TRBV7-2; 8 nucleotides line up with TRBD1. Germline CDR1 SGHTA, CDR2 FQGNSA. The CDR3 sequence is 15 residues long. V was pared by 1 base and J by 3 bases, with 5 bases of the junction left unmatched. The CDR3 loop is CASSLDGDRYYEQYF. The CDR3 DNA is TGTGCCAGCAGCTTAGACGGGGACAGGTACTACGAGCAGTACTTC.

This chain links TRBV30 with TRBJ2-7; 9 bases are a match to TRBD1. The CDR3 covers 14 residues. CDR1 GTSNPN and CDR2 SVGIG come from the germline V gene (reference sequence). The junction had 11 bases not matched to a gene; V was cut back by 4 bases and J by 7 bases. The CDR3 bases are TGTGCCTGGAAGGGGACAGGGAGCTTTGAAGAGCAGTACTTC. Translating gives CAWKGTGSFEEQYF.

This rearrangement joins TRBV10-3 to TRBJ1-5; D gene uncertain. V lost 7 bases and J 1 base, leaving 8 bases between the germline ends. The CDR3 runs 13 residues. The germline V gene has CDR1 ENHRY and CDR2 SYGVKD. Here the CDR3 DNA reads TGTGCCATCAAACTCCCGAGCAATCAGCCCCAGCATTTT. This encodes CAIKLPSNQPQHF.

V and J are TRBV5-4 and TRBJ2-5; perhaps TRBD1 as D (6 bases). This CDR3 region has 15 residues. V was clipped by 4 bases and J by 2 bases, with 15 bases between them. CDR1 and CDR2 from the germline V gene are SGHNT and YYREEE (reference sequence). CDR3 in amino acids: CASSPDGRGQETQYF. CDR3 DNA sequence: TGTGCCAGCAGCCCCGACGGCAGGGGTCAAGAGACCCAGTACTTC.

The CDR3 spells CASSLGPGTTSSGYTF. The CDR3, as DNA: TGTGCCAGCAGCTTAGGCCCCGGGACTACTTCCTCTGGCTACACCTTC. The chain carries TRBV7-6 and TRBJ1-2, with D tentatively TRBD1 (5 bases). The germline V gene has CDR1 SGHVS and CDR2 FNYEAQ. The CDR3 covers 16 residues. Trimming stripped 1 base from V and 7 bases from J, with 19 bases between.

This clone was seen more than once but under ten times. DNA of the CDR3: TGTGCCTGGGACAGGGCCTACGAGCAGTACTTC. This encodes CAWDRAYEQYF. The rearrangement joins TRBV30 to TRBJ2-7, with 7 bases aligning to TRBD1. This CDR3 is built from 11 residues. The J segment lost 2 bases and the V segment lost 5 bases, leaving 0 bases of the junction unmatched. Germline lookup yields CDR1 GTSNPN and CDR2 SVGIG (reference sequence).

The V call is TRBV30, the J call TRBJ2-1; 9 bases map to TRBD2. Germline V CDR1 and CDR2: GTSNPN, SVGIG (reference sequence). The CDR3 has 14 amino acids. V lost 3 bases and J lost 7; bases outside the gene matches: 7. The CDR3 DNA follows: TGTGCCTGGAGGGATAGCGGGGGCCCAAATGAGCAGTTCTTC. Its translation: CAWRDSGGPNEQFF. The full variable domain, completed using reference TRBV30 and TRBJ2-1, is SQTIHQWPATLVQPVGSPLSLECTVEGTSNPNLYWYRQAAGRGLQLLFYSVGIGQISSEVPQNLSASRPQDRQFILSSKKLLLSDSGFYLCAWRDSGGPNEQFFGPGTRLTVL.

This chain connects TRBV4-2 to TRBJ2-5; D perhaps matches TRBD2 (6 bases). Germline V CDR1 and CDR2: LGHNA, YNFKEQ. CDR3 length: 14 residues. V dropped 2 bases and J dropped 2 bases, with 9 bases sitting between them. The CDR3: CASSQTGDQETQYF. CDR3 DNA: TGTGCCAGCAGCCAAACGGGGGATCAAGAGACCCAGTACTTC.

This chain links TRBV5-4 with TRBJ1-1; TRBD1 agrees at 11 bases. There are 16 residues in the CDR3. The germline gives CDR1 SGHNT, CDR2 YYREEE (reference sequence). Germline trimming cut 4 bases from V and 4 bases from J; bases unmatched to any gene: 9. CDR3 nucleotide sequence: TGTGCCAGCAGCCTACTTACCGGGACAGGGGGCACTGAAGCTTTCTTT. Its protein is CASSLLTGTGGTEAFF.

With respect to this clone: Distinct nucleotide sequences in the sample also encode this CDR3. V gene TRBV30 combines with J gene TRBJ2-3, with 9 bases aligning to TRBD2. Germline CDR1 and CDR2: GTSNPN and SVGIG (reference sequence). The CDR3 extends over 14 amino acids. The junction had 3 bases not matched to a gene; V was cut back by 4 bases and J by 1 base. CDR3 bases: TGTGCCTGGACCTTAGCGGGGGGCACAGATACGCAGTATTTT. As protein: CAWTLAGGTDTQYF.

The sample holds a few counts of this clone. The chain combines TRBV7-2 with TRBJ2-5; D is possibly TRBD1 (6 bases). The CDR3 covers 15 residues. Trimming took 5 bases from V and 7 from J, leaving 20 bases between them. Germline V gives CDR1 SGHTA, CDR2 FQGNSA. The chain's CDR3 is CASSPREGRRGTQYF. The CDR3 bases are TGTGCCAGCAGCCCCCGTGAGGGCCGCAGGGGGACCCAGTACTTC.

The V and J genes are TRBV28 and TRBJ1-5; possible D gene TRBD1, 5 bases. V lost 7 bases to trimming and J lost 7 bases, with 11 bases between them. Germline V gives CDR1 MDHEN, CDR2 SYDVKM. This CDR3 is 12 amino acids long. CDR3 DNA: TGTGCCAGCAAGGACATAAGGCAGCCCCAGCATTTT. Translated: CASKDIRQPQHF.

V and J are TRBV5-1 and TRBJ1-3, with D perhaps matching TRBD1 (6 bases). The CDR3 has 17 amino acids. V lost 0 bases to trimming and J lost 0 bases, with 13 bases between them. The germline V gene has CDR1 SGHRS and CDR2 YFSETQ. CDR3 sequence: CASSLAGRGASGNTIYF. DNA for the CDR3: TGCGCCAGCAGCTTGGCGGGCAGGGGTGCCTCTGGAAACACCATATATTTT.

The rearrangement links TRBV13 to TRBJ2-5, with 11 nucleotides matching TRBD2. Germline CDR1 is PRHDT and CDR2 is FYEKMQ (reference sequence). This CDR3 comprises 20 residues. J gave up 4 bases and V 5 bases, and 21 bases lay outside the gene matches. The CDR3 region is CASSGSVQSRLAGGGETQYF. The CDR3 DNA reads TGTGCCAGCAGCGGTAGTGTCCAGTCCAGGCTAGCGGGGGGCGGAGAGACCCAGTACTTC.

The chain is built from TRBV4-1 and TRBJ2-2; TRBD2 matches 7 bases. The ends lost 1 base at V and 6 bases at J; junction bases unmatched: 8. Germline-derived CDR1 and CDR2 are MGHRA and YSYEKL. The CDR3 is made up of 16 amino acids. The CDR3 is CASSQGLALLPGELFF. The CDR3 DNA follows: TGCGCCAGCAGCCAAGGACTAGCTCTTCTACCCGGGGAGCTGTTTTTT.

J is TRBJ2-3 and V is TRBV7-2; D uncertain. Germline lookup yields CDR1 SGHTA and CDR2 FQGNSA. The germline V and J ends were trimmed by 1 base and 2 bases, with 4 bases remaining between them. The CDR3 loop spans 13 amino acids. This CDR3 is CASSLVNTDTQYF. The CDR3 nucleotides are TGTGCCAGCAGCTTAGTAAACACAGATACGCAGTATTTT.

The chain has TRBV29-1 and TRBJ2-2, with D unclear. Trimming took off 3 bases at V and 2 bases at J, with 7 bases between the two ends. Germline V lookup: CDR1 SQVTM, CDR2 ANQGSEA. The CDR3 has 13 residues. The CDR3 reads CSVDSPNTGELFF. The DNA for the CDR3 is TGCAGCGTTGACAGCCCTAACACCGGGGAGCTGTTTTTT.

In DNA, the CDR3 is TGTGCCTGGAGCACTACAGGGGGTATTTCCTATGGCTACACCTTC. Translated: CAWSTTGGISYGYTF. The chain combines TRBV30 with TRBJ1-2, with 8 bases that match TRBD1. The trim removed 3 bases at V and 4 bases at J, leaving 10 bases unmatched. Germline V CDR1 and CDR2: GTSNPN, SVGIG (reference sequence). This CDR3 is built from 15 residues.

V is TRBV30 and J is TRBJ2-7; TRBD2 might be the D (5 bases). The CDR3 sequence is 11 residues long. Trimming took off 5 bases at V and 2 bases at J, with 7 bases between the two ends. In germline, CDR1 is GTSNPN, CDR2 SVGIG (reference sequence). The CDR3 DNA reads TGTGCCTGGCGGGGTCCCTACGAGCAGTACTTC. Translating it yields CAWRGPYEQYF.